The T cell receptor (beta chain) under discussion was sequenced for a study of blood T cell repertoires in COVID-19. The wider study: From the United States, Italy and Spain came samples of acute and convalescent COVID-19.

CDR3 length: 15 amino acids. Trimming left V 2 bases short and J 1 base short, with 11 bases between. The germline CDR1 and CDR2 sequences are SNHLY and FYNNEI. Original data processing: Researchers report that nucleated cell counts were estimated from reference gene primer amplification. The repertoire was sequenced with immunoSEQ multiplex PCR; TCRdb's copy has only in-frame clones and lacks some. Clone size and V and J calls were adopted from that table, with D and trimming inferred from the DNA. The table shows approximately 150,000 clones, with 80% to 85% occurring only once. The source is a young man with COVID-19, enrolled during active disease. This rearrangement joins TRBV2 to TRBJ1-1; D perhaps matches TRBD1 (6 bases). The sequenced sample was peripheral blood. The CDR3 loop is CASSESLTGNTEAFF. The CDR3 DNA sequence: TGTGCCAGCAGTGAAAGTTTGACAGGGAACACTGAAGCTTTCTTT. The complete variable domain, with remaining parts taken from reference TRBV2 and TRBJ1-1, reads EPEVTQTPSHQVTQMGQEVILRCVPISNHLYFYWYRQILGQKVEFLVSFYNNEISEKSEIFDDQFSVERPDGSNFTLKIRSTKLEDSAMYFCASSESLTGNTEAFFGQGTRLTVV.